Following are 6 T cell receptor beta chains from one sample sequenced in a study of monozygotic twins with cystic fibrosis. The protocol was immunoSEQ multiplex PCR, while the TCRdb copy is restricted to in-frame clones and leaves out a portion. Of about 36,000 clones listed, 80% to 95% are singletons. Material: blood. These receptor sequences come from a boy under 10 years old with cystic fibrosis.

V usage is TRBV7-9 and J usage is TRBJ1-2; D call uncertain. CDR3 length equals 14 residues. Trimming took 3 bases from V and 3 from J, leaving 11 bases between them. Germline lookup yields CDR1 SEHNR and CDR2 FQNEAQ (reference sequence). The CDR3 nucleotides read TGTGCCAGCAGCTTCAGCGACCCCTACTATGGCTACACCTTC. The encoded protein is CASSFSDPYYGYTF.

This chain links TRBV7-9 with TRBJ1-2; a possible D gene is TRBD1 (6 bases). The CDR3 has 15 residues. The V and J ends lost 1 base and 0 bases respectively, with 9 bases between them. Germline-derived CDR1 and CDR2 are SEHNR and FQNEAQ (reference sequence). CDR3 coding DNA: TGTGCCAGCAGCTTAGTGACAGGCCCTAACTATGGCTACACCTTC. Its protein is CASSLVTGPNYGYTF.

The CDR3, as DNA: TGTGCCAGCCTATGGGAGGGGACAGAGAACTATGGCTACACCTTC. Protein sequence: CASLWEGTENYGYTF. This chain links TRBV6-1 with TRBJ1-2; 7 bases are a match to TRBD1. The germline V gene encodes CDR1 MNHNS and CDR2 SASEGT. The V gene end was trimmed by 8 bases and the J gene end by 2 bases; junction bases not matched to a gene: 11. The CDR3 is 15 amino acids.

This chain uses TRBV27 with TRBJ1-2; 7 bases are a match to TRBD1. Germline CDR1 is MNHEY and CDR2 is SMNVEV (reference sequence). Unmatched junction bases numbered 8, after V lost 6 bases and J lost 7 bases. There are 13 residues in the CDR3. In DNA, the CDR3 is TGTGCCAGCAGGCAACAGGGGCTGCTTGGCTACACCTTC. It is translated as CASRQQGLLGYTF.

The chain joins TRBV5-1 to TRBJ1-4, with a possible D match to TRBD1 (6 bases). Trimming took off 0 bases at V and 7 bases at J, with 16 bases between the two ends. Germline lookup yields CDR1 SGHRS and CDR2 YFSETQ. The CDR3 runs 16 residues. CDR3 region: CASSLESGALLEKLFF. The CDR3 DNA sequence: TGCGCCAGCAGCTTGGAATCAGGGGCCCTCCTTGAAAAACTGTTTTTT.

The CDR3 here is CASSLVGGTSYEQYF. CDR3 nucleotide sequence: TGTGCCAGCAGCTTAGTCGGGGGGACCTCCTACGAGCAGTACTTC. The chain combines TRBV7-9 with TRBJ2-7, with 7 positions matching TRBD2. Germline CDR1 and CDR2: SEHNR and FQNEAQ (reference sequence). The trim removed 1 base at V and 0 bases at J, leaving 3 bases unmatched. This CDR3 spans 15 amino acids.